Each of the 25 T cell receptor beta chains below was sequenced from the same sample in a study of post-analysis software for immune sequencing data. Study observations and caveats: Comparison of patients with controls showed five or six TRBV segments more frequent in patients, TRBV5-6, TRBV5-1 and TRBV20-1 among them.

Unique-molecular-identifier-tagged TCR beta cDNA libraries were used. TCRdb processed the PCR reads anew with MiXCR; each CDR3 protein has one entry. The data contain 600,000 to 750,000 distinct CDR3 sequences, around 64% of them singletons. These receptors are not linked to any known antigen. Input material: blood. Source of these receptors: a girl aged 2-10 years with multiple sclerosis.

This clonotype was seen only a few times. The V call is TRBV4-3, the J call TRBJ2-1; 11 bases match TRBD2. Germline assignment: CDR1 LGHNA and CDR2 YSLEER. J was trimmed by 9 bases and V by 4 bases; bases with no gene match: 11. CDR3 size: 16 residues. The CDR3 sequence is CASSRISGGAAREQFF. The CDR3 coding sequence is TGCGCCAGCAGCCGAATTAGCGGGGGGGCCGCGCGTGAGCAGTTCTTC.

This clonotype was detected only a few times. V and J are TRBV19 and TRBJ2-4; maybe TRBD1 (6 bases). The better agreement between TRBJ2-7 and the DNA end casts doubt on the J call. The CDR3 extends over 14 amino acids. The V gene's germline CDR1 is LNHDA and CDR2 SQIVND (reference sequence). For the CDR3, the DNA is TGTGCCAGTAGTATTACAGGGAGCTCCTACGAGCAGTACTTC. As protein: CASSITGSSYEQYF.

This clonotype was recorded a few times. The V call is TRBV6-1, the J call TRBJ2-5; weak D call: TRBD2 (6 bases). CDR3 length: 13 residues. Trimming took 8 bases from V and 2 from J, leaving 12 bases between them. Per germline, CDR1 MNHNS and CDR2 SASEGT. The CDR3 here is CASSRLVQETQYF. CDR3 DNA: TGTGCCAGCTCGCGACTAGTTCAAGAGACCCAGTACTTC.

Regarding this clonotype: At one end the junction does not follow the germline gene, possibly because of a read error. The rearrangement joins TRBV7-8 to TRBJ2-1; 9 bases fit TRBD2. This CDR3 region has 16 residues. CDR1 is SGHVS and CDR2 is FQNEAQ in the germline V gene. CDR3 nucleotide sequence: TGTGCCAGCAGCTTTGATGAGCGGGGGGTCGACAATGGGCAGTTCTTC. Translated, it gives CASSFDERGVDNGQFF.

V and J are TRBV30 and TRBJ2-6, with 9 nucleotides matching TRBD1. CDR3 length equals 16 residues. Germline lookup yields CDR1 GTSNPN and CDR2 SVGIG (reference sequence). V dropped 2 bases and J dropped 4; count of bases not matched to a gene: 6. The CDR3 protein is CAWSTGGALGANVLTF. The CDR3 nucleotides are TGTGCCTGGAGTACAGGGGGCGCTCTGGGGGCCAACGTCCTGACTTTC.

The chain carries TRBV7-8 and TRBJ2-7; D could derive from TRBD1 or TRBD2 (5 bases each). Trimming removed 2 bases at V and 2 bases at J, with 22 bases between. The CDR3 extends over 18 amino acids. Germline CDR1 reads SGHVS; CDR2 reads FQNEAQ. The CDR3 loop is CASSLRRDLATGPYEQYF. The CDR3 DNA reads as TGTGCCAGCAGCTTACGCCGGGACCTCGCAACAGGCCCCTACGAGCAGTACTTC.

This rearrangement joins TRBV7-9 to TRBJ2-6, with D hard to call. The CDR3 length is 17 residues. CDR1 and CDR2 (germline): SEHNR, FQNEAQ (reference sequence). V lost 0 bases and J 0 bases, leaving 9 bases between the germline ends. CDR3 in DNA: TGTGCCAGCAGCTTAGCCGGCGGAAGCTCTGGGGCCAACGTCCTGACTTTC. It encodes CASSLAGGSSGANVLTF.

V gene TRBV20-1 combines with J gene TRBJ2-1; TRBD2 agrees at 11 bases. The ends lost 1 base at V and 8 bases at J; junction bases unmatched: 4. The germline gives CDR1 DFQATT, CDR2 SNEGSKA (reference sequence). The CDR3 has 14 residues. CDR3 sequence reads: CSARVSGRDDEQFF. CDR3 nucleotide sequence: TGCAGTGCTAGAGTTAGCGGGAGGGACGATGAGCAGTTCTTC.

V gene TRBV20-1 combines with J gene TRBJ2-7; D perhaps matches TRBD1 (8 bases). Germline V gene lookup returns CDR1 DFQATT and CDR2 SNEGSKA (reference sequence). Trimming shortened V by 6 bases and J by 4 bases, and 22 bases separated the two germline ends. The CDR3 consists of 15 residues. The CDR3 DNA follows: TGCAGTGCCCAACAGGGGGGGGCGAATCAGTACGAGCAGTACTTC. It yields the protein CSAQQGGANQYEQYF.

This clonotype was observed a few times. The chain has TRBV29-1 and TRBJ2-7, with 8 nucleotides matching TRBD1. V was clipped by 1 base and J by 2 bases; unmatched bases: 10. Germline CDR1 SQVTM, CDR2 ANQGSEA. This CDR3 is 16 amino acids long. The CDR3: CSVEAQDRERPYEQYF. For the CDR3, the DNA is TGCAGCGTTGAAGCTCAGGACAGGGAACGACCCTACGAGCAGTACTTC.

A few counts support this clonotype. CDR3 in amino acids: CATSDLNRGTGTDTQYF. CDR3 sequence (DNA): TGTGCCACCAGTGATCTAAACAGGGGTACTGGCACAGATACGCAGTATTTT. The chain employs TRBV24-1 and TRBJ2-3, with 7 bases matching TRBD1. The germline gives CDR1 KGHDR, CDR2 SFDVKD. Trimming at V came to 3 bases and at J to 1 base, leaving 9 bases not matched to a gene. The CDR3 covers 17 residues.

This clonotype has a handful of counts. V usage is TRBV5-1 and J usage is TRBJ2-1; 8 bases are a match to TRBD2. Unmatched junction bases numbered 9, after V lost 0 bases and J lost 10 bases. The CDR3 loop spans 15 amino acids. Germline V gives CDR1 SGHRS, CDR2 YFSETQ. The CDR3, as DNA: TGCGCCAGCAGCTTGGCAACAGCGGGAGTTGGAGAGCAGTTCTTC. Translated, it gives CASSLATAGVGEQFF.

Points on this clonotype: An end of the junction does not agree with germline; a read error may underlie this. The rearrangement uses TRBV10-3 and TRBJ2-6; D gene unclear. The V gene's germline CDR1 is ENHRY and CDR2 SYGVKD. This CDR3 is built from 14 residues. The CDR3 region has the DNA TGCGCCATCTGGACGGGCTCGGGGGCCAACGTCCTGACTTTC. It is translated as CAIWTGSGANVLTF.

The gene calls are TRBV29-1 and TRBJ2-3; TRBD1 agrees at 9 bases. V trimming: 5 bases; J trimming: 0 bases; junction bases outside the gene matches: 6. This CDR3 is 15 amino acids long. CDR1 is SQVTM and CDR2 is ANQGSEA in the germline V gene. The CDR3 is CSVRTGVPSTDTQYF. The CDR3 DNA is TGCAGCGTTCGGACAGGGGTCCCTAGCACAGATACGCAGTATTTT.

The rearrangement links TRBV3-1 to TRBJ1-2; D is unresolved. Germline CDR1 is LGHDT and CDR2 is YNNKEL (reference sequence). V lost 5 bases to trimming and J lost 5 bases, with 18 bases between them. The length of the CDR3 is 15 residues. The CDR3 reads CASSTRPTGVYGYTF. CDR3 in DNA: TGTGCCAGCAGCACCCGTCCGACGGGCGTGTATGGCTACACCTTC. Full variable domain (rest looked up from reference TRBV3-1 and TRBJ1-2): DTAVSQTPKYLVTQMGNDKSIKCEQNLGHDTMYWYKQDSKKFLKIMFSYNNKELIINETVPNRFSPKSPDKAHLNLHINSLELGDSAVYFCASSTRPTGVYGYTFGSGTRLTVV.

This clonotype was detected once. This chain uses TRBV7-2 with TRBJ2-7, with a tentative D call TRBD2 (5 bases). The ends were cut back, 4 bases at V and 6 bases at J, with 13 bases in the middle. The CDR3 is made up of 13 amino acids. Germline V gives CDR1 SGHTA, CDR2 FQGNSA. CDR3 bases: TGTGCCAGCAGCTCCGTCGGAGGAACCGAGCAGTACTTC. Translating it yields CASSSVGGTEQYF.

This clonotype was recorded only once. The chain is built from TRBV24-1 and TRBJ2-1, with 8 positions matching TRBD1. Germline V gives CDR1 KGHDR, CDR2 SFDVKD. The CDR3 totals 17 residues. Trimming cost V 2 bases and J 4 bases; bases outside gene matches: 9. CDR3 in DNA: TGTGCCACCAGTGATTCCCTCCCCGGGACAGGTTACAATGAGCAGTTCTTC. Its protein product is CATSDSLPGTGYNEQFF.

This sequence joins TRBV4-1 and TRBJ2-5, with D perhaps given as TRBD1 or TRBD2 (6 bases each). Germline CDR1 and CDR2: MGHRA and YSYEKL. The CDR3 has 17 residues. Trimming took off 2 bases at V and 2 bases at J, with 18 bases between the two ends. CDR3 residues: CASSQPRAGGPQETQYF. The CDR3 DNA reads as TGCGCCAGCAGCCAACCCCGGGCCGGGGGCCCTCAAGAGACCCAGTACTTC.

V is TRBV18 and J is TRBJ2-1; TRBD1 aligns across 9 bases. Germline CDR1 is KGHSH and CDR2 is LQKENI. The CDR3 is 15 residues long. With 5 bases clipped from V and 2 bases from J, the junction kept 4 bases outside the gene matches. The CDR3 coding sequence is TGTGCCAGCTCAGATAGGACAGGGGCCTACAATGAGCAGTTCTTC. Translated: CASSDRTGAYNEQFF.

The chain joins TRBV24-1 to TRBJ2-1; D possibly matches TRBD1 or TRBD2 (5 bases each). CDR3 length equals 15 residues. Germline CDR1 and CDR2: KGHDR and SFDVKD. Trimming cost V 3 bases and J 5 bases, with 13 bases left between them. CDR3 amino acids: CATSDGTHPNNEQFF. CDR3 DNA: TGTGCCACCAGTGATGGGACCCATCCCAACAATGAGCAGTTCTTC.

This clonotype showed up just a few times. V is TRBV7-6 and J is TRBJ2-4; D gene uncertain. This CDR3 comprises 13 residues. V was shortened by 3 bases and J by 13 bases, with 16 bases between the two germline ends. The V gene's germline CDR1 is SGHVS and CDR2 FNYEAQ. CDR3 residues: CASSFPPSFEQYF. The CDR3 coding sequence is TGTGCCAGCAGCTTCCCCCCGTCCTTTGAGCAGTACTTC.

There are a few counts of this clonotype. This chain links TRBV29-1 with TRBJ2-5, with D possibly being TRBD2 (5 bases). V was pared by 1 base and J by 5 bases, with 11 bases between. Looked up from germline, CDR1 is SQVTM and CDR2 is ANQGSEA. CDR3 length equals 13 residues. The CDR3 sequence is CSVEGPRGETQYF. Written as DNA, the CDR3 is TGCAGCGTTGAAGGCCCTCGGGGTGAGACCCAGTACTTC.

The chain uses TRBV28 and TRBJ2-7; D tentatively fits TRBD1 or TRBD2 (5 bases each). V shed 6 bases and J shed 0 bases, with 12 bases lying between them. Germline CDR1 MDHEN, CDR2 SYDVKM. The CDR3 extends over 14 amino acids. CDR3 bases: TGTGCCAGCAGATCCGGGACGGACTCCTACGAGCAGTACTTC. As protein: CASRSGTDSYEQYF.

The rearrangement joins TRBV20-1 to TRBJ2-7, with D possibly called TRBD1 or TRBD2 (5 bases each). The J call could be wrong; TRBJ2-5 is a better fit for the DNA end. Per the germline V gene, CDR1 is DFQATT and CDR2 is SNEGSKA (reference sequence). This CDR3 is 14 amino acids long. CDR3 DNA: TGCAGTGCTCTCAGGGATGCCGGGAACGAGACCCAGTACTTC. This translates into CSALRDAGNETQYF.

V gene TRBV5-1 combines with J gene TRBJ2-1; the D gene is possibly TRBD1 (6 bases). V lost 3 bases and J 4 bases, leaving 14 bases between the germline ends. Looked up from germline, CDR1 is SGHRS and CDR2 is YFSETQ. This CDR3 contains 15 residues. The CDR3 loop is CASSSQGNRYNEQFF. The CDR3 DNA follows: TGCGCCAGCAGCTCGCAGGGGAACCGATACAATGAGCAGTTCTTC.